The 23 T cell receptor beta chains in this list originate from one sample, sequenced in a study of OX40 agonist ivuxolimab in advanced cancers. Produced via immunoSEQ multiplex PCR; TCRdb's table is partial and in-frame only. The data hold roughly 100,000 clones, with around 85% observed a single time. This specimen was CD4+ or CD8+ T cells sorted from blood, taken in a trial of the OX40 agonist ivuxolimab. The origin of the receptors is an adult with an advanced solid tumor such as melanoma, head and neck, liver or kidney cancer.

The genes are TRBV4-3 and TRBJ2-4, with a weak D call TRBD1 (5 bases). The V gene lost 3 bases and the J gene lost 7 bases, with 13 bases spanning the gap. This CDR3 has 14 residues. Germline assignment: CDR1 LGHNA and CDR2 YSLEER. This CDR3 reads CASSHQGAGNIQYF. The CDR3 DNA reads TGCGCCAGCAGCCATCAAGGGGCAGGCAACATTCAGTACTTC.

V and J are TRBV7-9 and TRBJ2-3; TRBD1 aligns across 8 bases. The CDR3 spans 13 residues. Germline V gene lookup returns CDR1 SEHNR and CDR2 FQNEAQ (reference sequence). The trim removed 9 bases at V and 3 bases at J, leaving 5 bases unmatched. In DNA form, the CDR3 reads TGTGCCAGAGGGGACAGGAAGACAGATACGCAGTATTTT. The encoded protein is CARGDRKTDTQYF. Full variable domain (remainder filled in from reference TRBV7-9 and TRBJ2-3): DTGVSQNPRHKITKRGQNVTFRCDPISEHNRLYWYRQTLGQGPEFLTYFQNEAQLEKSRLLSDRFSAERPKGSFSTLEIQRTEQGDSAMYLCARGDRKTDTQYFGPGTRLTVL.

The chain employs TRBV20-1 and TRBJ1-2; D not resolved. Deletions cut 3 bases from V and 4 bases from J, with 6 bases between. The CDR3 is 11 amino acids. Germline values: CDR1 DFQATT, CDR2 SNEGSKA (reference sequence). The CDR3 DNA reads as TGCAGTGCTAGTCGCAGCTATGGCTACACCTTC. Encoded protein: CSASRSYGYTF.

The V and J genes are TRBV4-2 and TRBJ1-2; TRBD1 might be the D (6 bases). This CDR3 region has 17 residues. The germline gives CDR1 LGHNA, CDR2 YNFKEQ. V was shortened by 0 bases and J by 7 bases, with 21 bases between the two germline ends. As DNA, the CDR3 is TGTGCCAGCAGCCAAGATATTTTGGCAGGGGAGATCGGTGGCTACACCTTC. Amino acid sequence: CASSQDILAGEIGGYTF.

This sequence joins TRBV5-1 and TRBJ1-5; 9 bases fit TRBD1. The J segment lost 7 bases and the V segment lost 4 bases, leaving 9 bases of the junction unmatched. CDR1 SGHRS and CDR2 YFSETQ come from the germline V gene. The CDR3 contains 15 residues. The CDR3 loop reads CASSPRTGAGQPQHF. CDR3 nucleotide sequence: TGCGCCAGCAGCCCCAGGACAGGGGCCGGGCAGCCCCAGCATTTT.

The J gene is TRBJ2-1, the V gene TRBV5-1; no reliable D call. Germline CDR1 and CDR2: SGHRS and YFSETQ. This CDR3 region has 14 residues. V was cut by 4 bases and J by 0 bases, with 8 bases left in between. The CDR3 region is CASSASSSYNEQFF. In nucleotides, the CDR3 is TGCGCCAGCAGCGCTTCGAGCTCCTACAATGAGCAGTTCTTC.

The chain links TRBV5-6 to TRBJ2-1, with D tentatively TRBD1 or TRBD2 (5 bases each). From germline, CDR1 is SGHDT and CDR2 YYEEEE. Trimming removed 4 bases at V and 8 bases at J, with 16 bases between. The CDR3 has 14 amino acids. CDR3 amino acids: CASSHSLGRHEQFF. Written as DNA, the CDR3 is TGTGCCAGCAGCCACTCCCTGGGACGCCATGAGCAGTTCTTC. The whole variable domain, remainder taken from reference TRBV5-6 and TRBJ2-1, is DAGVTQSPTHLIKTRGQQVTLRCSPKSGHDTVSWYQQALGQGPQFIFQYYEEEERQRGNFPDRFSGHQFPNYSSELNVNALLLGDSALYLCASSHSLGRHEQFFGPGTRLTVL.

The V and J genes are TRBV4-2 and TRBJ2-3; 10 bases fit TRBD2. Germline values: CDR1 LGHNA, CDR2 YNFKEQ. There are 19 residues in the CDR3. With 0 bases clipped from V and 6 bases from J, the junction kept 15 bases outside the gene matches. CDR3: CASSQDTHSGRRGSDTQYF. CDR3 nucleotides: TGTGCCAGCAGCCAAGATACCCATAGCGGGAGGAGGGGAAGCGATACGCAGTATTTT.

The chain has TRBV7-2 and TRBJ2-3, with 8 bases matching TRBD1. Germline trimming cut 0 bases from V and 0 bases from J; bases unmatched to any gene: 8. Germline V gives CDR1 SGHTA, CDR2 FQGNSA. This CDR3 has 18 residues. The CDR3 region has the DNA TGTGCCAGCAGCTTAGCTCAATCAGGGGGCTTAAGCACAGATACGCAGTATTTT. Translation: CASSLAQSGGLSTDTQYF. The whole variable domain, remainder taken from reference TRBV7-2 and TRBJ2-3, is GAGVSQSPSNKVTEKGKDVELRCDPISGHTALYWYRQSLGQGLEFLIYFQGNSAPDKSGLPSDRFSAERTGGSVSTLTIQRTQQEDSAVYLCASSLAQSGGLSTDTQYFGPGTRLTVL.

This clone was seen a single time. The rearrangement joins TRBV7-2 to TRBJ2-3, with D uncertain. The CDR3 runs 13 residues. CDR1 and CDR2 from the germline V gene are SGHTA and FQGNSA. The ends were cut back, 5 bases at V and 2 bases at J, with 8 bases in the middle. CDR3 region: CASSPRFTDTQYF. In nucleotides, the CDR3 is TGTGCCAGCAGCCCACGATTCACAGATACGCAGTATTTT.

This clone has a single count. The chain couples TRBV2 to TRBJ2-6; TRBD1 is a possible D gene (7 bases). There are 17 residues in the CDR3. Germline CDR1 SNHLY, CDR2 FYNNEI. V shed 7 bases and J shed 0 bases, with 16 bases lying between them. The CDR3 region has the DNA TGTGCCAGCAATGGCAGGGGGGAAAACTCTGGGGCCAACGTCCTGACTTTC. It translates to CASNGRGENSGANVLTF.

The genes are TRBV7-3 and TRBJ1-1; D unresolved. The CDR3 length is 14 residues. Trimming cost V 3 bases and J 5 bases, with 13 bases left between them. CDR1 SGHTA and CDR2 FQGTGA come from the germline V gene. The CDR3 region has the DNA TGTGCCAGCAGCTTTAGCCCCGCCGAGACTGAAGCTTTCTTT. Residues: CASSFSPAETEAFF.

The genes are TRBV19 and TRBJ2-3, with D possibly matching TRBD2 (6 bases). The V end lost 1 base, the J end lost 2 bases, and 10 bases lay between the germline ends. This CDR3 region has 15 residues. The V gene's germline CDR1 is LNHDA and CDR2 SQIVND (reference sequence). CDR3 region: CASSIGAGPTDTQYF. The CDR3 DNA sequence: TGTGCCAGTAGTATAGGGGCGGGACCCACAGATACGCAGTATTTT.

The chain employs TRBV7-3 and TRBJ1-5; D gene unclear. Trimming cost V 4 bases and J 3 bases, with 4 bases left between them. From germline, CDR1 is SGHTA and CDR2 FQGTGA. The CDR3 runs 12 residues. The CDR3 region is CASSSTNQPQHF. CDR3 bases: TGTGCCAGCAGCTCCACCAATCAGCCCCAGCATTTT.

The rearrangement links TRBV4-2 to TRBJ2-2; the match to TRBD2 covers 8 bases. Per the germline V gene, CDR1 is LGHNA and CDR2 is YNFKEQ. With 2 bases clipped from V and 7 bases from J, the junction kept 15 bases outside the gene matches. The CDR3 sequence is 18 residues long. The CDR3 here is CASSQLLVREVTFGELFF. CDR3 sequence (DNA): TGTGCCAGCAGCCAACTTCTCGTGCGGGAGGTCACCTTCGGGGAGCTGTTTTTT.

The chain employs TRBV6-6 and TRBJ2-5, with TRBD2 as a possible D gene (5 bases). V lost 0 bases and J lost 5, with 10 bases in between. Germline CDR1 reads MNHNY; CDR2 reads SVGAGI (reference sequence). The CDR3 has 14 residues. CDR3 sequence reads: CASSYSEGLETQYF. The CDR3 DNA sequence: TGTGCCAGCAGTTACTCCGAGGGTTTGGAGACCCAGTACTTC.

The CDR3 region is CASSQVNGERGEQYF. CDR3 nucleotide sequence: TGTGCCAGCAGCCAAGTAAATGGGGAGAGGGGCGAGCAGTACTTC. J is TRBJ2-7 and V is TRBV14, with D perhaps being TRBD1 or TRBD2 (5 bases each). The CDR3 has 15 residues. Germline V lookup: CDR1 SGHDN, CDR2 FVKESK. The ends were cut back, 1 base at V and 6 bases at J, with 16 bases in the middle.

V gene TRBV15 combines with J gene TRBJ2-5; D is perhaps TRBD1 (6 bases). Germline assignment: CDR1 LNHNV and CDR2 YYDKDF (reference sequence). There are 14 residues in the CDR3. V lost 4 bases, J lost 4 bases, and 13 bases lay in between. Here the CDR3 reads CATSIPTGIETQYF. CDR3 bases: TGTGCCACCAGCATCCCAACAGGGATAGAGACCCAGTACTTC.

CDR3 in amino acids: CASSLASLGSEQYF. CDR3 nucleotide sequence: TGTGCCAGCAGCTTAGCCTCACTGGGAAGCGAGCAGTACTTC. This sequence joins TRBV11-1 and TRBJ2-7; no reliable D call. Trimming pared 0 bases from V and 6 bases from J, leaving 12 bases between. Germline V gives CDR1 SGHAT, CDR2 FQDESV (reference sequence). The CDR3 totals 14 residues.

The V gene is TRBV29-1, the J gene TRBJ1-2; a weak D match, TRBD1 (6 bases). The CDR3 spans 13 residues. The germline V gene has CDR1 SQVTM and CDR2 ANQGSEA. Trimming took 7 bases from V and 4 from J, leaving 16 bases between them. This CDR3 is CSAAPGGSYGYTF. The DNA of the CDR3 is TGCAGCGCCGCCCCGGGGGGCAGCTATGGCTACACCTTC. Based on the CDR3 plus reference TRBV29-1 and TRBJ1-2, the full variable domain is SAVISQKPSRDICQRGTSLTIQCQVDSQVTMMFWYRQQPGQSLTLIATANQGSEATYESGFVIDKFPISRPNLTFSTLTVSNMSPEDSSIYLCSAAPGGSYGYTFGSGTRLTVV.

This clone was counted between two and nine times. The chain links TRBV28 to TRBJ1-1; TRBD1 matches at 7 bases. Trimming removed 6 bases from V and 0 bases from J; junction bases left unmatched: 10. The germline gives CDR1 MDHEN, CDR2 SYDVKM. The CDR3 spans 16 residues. The CDR3 DNA is TGTGCCAGCAGATTAAGGCAGGGGGGCATGAACACTGAAGCTTTCTTT. Residues: CASRLRQGGMNTEAFF.

This sequence joins TRBV6-6 and TRBJ1-5; D remains unclear. Germline CDR1 and CDR2: MNHNY and SVGAGI (reference sequence). Trimming pared 4 bases from V and 4 bases from J, leaving 14 bases between. CDR3 size: 15 residues. The CDR3 spells CASSLTGRTNQPQHF. The CDR3 nucleotides read TGTGCCAGCAGTTTGACTGGACGGACGAATCAGCCCCAGCATTTT.

This chain uses TRBV6-5 with TRBJ2-2; TRBD1 aligns across 7 bases. V gave up 8 bases and J gave up 5 bases; unmatched junction bases: 11. The CDR3 runs to 15 residues. Per germline, CDR1 MNHEY and CDR2 SVGAGI. The CDR3: CASHSQGLGTGELFF. The DNA of the CDR3 is TGTGCCAGCCACTCACAGGGGCTGGGGACCGGGGAGCTGTTTTTT.